The 29 T cell receptor beta chains below come from one sample, sequenced in a study of shared clonotypes between healthy human individuals. Method: immunoSEQ multiplex PCR; TCRdb's copy keeps in-frame clones and lacks some. The top ten hold approximately 0.5% of the sample, which has over 850,000 clones, around 78% seen once. Sequencing was done on a sample of memory CD4+ T cells from PBMCs. As to subset: CD45RA-negative fraction. The origin of the receptors is a man younger than 35 in good health. Some clones in this sample may be carry-over from other donors' samples.

The gene calls are TRBV5-5 and TRBJ2-7; 7 bases are shared with TRBD1. The CDR3 loop spans 18 amino acids. Germline CDR1 is SGHKS and CDR2 is YYEKEE (reference sequence). V was clipped by 4 bases and J by 2 bases; unmatched bases: 18. This CDR3 reads CASSATLGQAPYTYEQYF. Here the CDR3 DNA reads TGTGCCAGCAGCGCCACCCTTGGACAGGCGCCGTATACCTACGAGCAGTACTTC.

The rearrangement links TRBV11-2 to TRBJ2-1, with TRBD2 matching 9 bases. V trimming: 3 bases; J trimming: 6 bases; junction bases outside the gene matches: 6. The CDR3 length is 15 residues. CDR1 SGHAT and CDR2 FQNNGV come from the germline V gene. Written as DNA, the CDR3 is TGTGCCAGCAGCTTTTTAGCGGGAGCGGGCAATGAGCAGTTCTTC. Translation gives CASSFLAGAGNEQFF. Full variable domain (missing parts from reference TRBV11-2 and TRBJ2-1): EAGVAQSPRYKIIEKRQSVAFWCNPISGHATLYWYQQILGQGPKLLIQFQNNGVVDDSQLPKDRFSAERLKGVDSTLKIQPAKLEDSAVYLCASSFLAGAGNEQFFGPGTRLTVL.

This clone was observed a handful of times. CDR3: CASRLLRQSTQYF. The CDR3 DNA sequence: TGTGCCAGCAGGCTTCTCCGACAGTCTACGCAGTATTTT. The chain links TRBV6-1 to TRBJ2-3; the D gene is possibly TRBD1 (5 bases). Germline lookup yields CDR1 MNHNS and CDR2 SASEGT. CDR3 length equals 13 residues. The ends were cut back, 6 bases at V and 8 bases at J, with 15 bases in the middle.

The chain links TRBV7-9 to TRBJ1-5, with a tentative D call TRBD1 (5 bases). CDR3 length: 16 residues. Deletions cut 1 base from V and 4 bases from J, with 14 bases between. Per germline, CDR1 SEHNR and CDR2 FQNEAQ (reference sequence). CDR3 residues: CASSLGRAGQNQPQHF. As DNA, the CDR3 is TGTGCCAGCAGCTTAGGTCGGGCAGGGCAGAATCAGCCCCAGCATTTT.

The chain has TRBV2 and TRBJ2-1; a weak D match, TRBD1 (7 bases). The CDR3 is 14 residues long. V dropped 6 bases and J dropped 6 bases, with 15 bases sitting between them. Germline-derived CDR1 and CDR2 are SNHLY and FYNNEI. The CDR3 DNA is TGTGCCAGCAGGGCAGGGGGAGGTAGCAATGAGCAGTTCTTC. This codes for CASRAGGGSNEQFF. Full variable domain (outside the CDR3, taken from reference TRBV2 and TRBJ2-1): EPEVTQTPSHQVTQMGQEVILRCVPISNHLYFYWYRQILGQKVEFLVSFYNNEISEKSEIFDDQFSVERPDGSNFTLKIRSTKLEDSAMYFCASRAGGGSNEQFFGPGTRLTVL.

With respect to this clone: The sample has other DNA sequences that encode this CDR3 too. The chain is built from TRBV5-1 and TRBJ2-7; the D is unclear. CDR1 is SGHRS, CDR2 YFSETQ, per germline. The length of the CDR3 is 14 residues. V gave up 0 bases and J gave up 2 bases, with 9 bases separating them. The CDR3 is CASSLAGQAYEQYF. Written as DNA, the CDR3 is TGCGCCAGCAGCTTGGCCGGCCAGGCCTACGAGCAGTACTTC.

This clone was observed a handful of times. The chain employs TRBV7-2 and TRBJ2-7; 12 nucleotides line up with TRBD2. This CDR3 spans 15 amino acids. CDR1 is SGHTA and CDR2 is FQGNSA in the germline V gene. V lost 5 bases to trimming and J lost 4 bases; unmatched junction nucleotides: 6. As DNA, the CDR3 is TGTGCCAGCAGCACGACTAGCGGGAGTTTGTACGAGCAGTACTTC. As protein: CASSTTSGSLYEQYF.

This clone was observed a few times. The chain couples TRBV9 to TRBJ1-2, with 8 bases that match TRBD1. J gave up 8 bases and V 3 bases, and 6 bases lay outside the gene matches. From germline, CDR1 is SGDLS and CDR2 YYNGEE. The CDR3 is 13 amino acids. Here the CDR3 DNA reads TGTGCCAGCAGCGACGGACAGGGTCGGGGCTACACCTTC. Translated, it gives CASSDGQGRGYTF.

The gene calls are TRBV4-2 and TRBJ1-2; 10 nucleotides agree with TRBD1. V shed 4 bases, J shed 4 bases, and the junction held 6 bases outside the gene matches. Germline-derived CDR1 and CDR2 are LGHNA and YNFKEQ. The CDR3 is 15 residues long. This CDR3 is CASSPDRGRRYGYTF. The DNA for the CDR3 is TGTGCCAGCAGCCCAGACAGGGGGCGACGCTATGGCTACACCTTC.

This clone was counted a single time. The chain combines TRBV5-5 with TRBJ1-1; tentatively, D is TRBD1 (5 bases). The V gene lost 4 bases and the J gene lost 4 bases, with 17 bases spanning the gap. This CDR3 spans 15 amino acids. Looked up from germline, CDR1 is SGHKS and CDR2 is YYEKEE (reference sequence). CDR3 sequence (DNA): TGTGCCAGCAGCGTACAGCAGGGAGGTGGCACTGAAGCTTTCTTT. Translating it yields CASSVQQGGGTEAFF. The full variable domain, in which reference TRBV5-5 and TRBJ1-1 provide the parts outside the CDR3, is DAGVTQSPTHLIKTRGQQVTLRCSPISGHKSVSWYQQVLGQGPQFIFQYYEKEERGRGNFPDRFSARQFPNYSSELNVNALLLGDSALYLCASSVQQGGGTEAFFGQGTRLTVV.

The table lists this clone with a count of one. Other DNA sequences of this sample code for an identical CDR3. This chain connects TRBV6-5 to TRBJ1-5; the D gene is possibly TRBD1 (5 bases). The CDR3 has 14 residues. The germline gives CDR1 MNHEY, CDR2 SVGAGI. V lost 0 bases, J lost 7 bases, and 10 bases lay in between. The CDR3 nucleotides are TGTGCCAGCAGTTACTCGAGGGGTAGGCAGCCCCAGCATTTT. Its protein is CASSYSRGRQPQHF.

As for this clone: Additional DNA sequences in this sample encode the identical CDR3. This chain connects TRBV5-1 to TRBJ2-7, with a weak D call TRBD2 (5 bases). V was pared by 3 bases and J by 0 bases, with 10 bases between. This CDR3 contains 14 residues. Per the germline V gene, CDR1 is SGHRS and CDR2 is YFSETQ. CDR3 residues: CASSSSGSSYEQYF. As DNA, the CDR3 is TGCGCCAGCAGCTCCAGCGGAAGCTCCTACGAGCAGTACTTC.

The chain employs TRBV15 and TRBJ2-6; D is perhaps TRBD2 (5 bases). Trimming took off 4 bases at V and 0 bases at J, with 13 bases between the two ends. CDR3 size: 17 residues. CDR1 is LNHNV, CDR2 YYDKDF, per germline (reference sequence). CDR3 sequence (DNA): TGTGCCACCAGCAAAGAGGGCCCGAGCTCTGGGGCCAACGTCCTGACTTTC. Encoded protein: CATSKEGPSSGANVLTF.

V gene TRBV28 combines with J gene TRBJ1-5; 10 bases fit TRBD1. Unmatched junction bases numbered 3, after V lost 8 bases and J lost 5 bases. The CDR3 spans 13 residues. Germline V lookup: CDR1 MDHEN, CDR2 SYDVKM. CDR3 protein: CASQTGGDQPQHF. The DNA of the CDR3 is TGTGCCAGCCAGACAGGGGGCGATCAGCCCCAGCATTTT.

The V and J genes are TRBV11-2 and TRBJ2-4; 12 nucleotides align to TRBD2. Germline V gene data show CDR1 as SGHAT and CDR2 as FQNNGV. Unmatched junction bases numbered 4, after V lost 0 bases and J lost 1 base. CDR3 length: 18 residues. CDR3 sequence (DNA): TGTGCCAGCAGCTTAGAGGCTAGCGGGAGGGGGGCCAAAAACATTCAGTACTTC. It translates to CASSLEASGRGAKNIQYF.

As for this clone: Other DNA sequences of this sample code for an identical CDR3. The V gene is TRBV28, the J gene TRBJ2-7, with D perhaps matching TRBD2 (7 bases). CDR3 length equals 14 residues. Looked up from germline, CDR1 is MDHEN and CDR2 is SYDVKM. The V and J ends lost 2 bases and 2 bases respectively, with 10 bases between them. The CDR3 DNA reads as TGTGCCAGCAGTTTAAGGGGGGGGACCTACGAGCAGTACTTC. This encodes CASSLRGGTYEQYF.

The chain recombines TRBV7-3 with TRBJ2-1, with 9 bases aligning to TRBD2. The CDR3 sequence is 14 residues long. J gave up 9 bases and V 0 bases, and 3 bases lay outside the gene matches. Per the germline V gene, CDR1 is SGHTA and CDR2 is FQGTGA. The CDR3 region has the DNA TGTGCCAGCAGCTTAACACCTAGCGGGGCTGAGCAGTTCTTC. Amino acids: CASSLTPSGAEQFF.

The chain is built from TRBV5-1 and TRBJ2-5; unclear D gene. Germline V gene data show CDR1 as SGHRS and CDR2 as YFSETQ. CDR3 length equals 15 residues. V was cut by 1 base and J by 4 bases, with 14 bases left in between. CDR3 bases: TGCGCCAGCAGCTTGTCATTTGGGGAAGCAGAGACCCAGTACTTC. It translates to CASSLSFGEAETQYF.

This clone has only a few counts. This chain joins TRBV6-5 and TRBJ1-2; D is ambiguous. This CDR3 has 14 residues. Trimming pared 7 bases from V and 9 bases from J, leaving 21 bases between. Germline CDR1 is MNHEY and CDR2 is SVGAGI. DNA for the CDR3: TGTGCCAGCACCTACGGGCAGGCAAACTCCCGCTACACCTTC. Its translation is CASTYGQANSRYTF.

The gene calls are TRBV18 and TRBJ2-1; D remains ambiguous. The germline V gene encodes CDR1 KGHSH and CDR2 LQKENI. V lost 2 bases and J lost 8, with 4 bases in between. The CDR3 spans 11 residues. Here the CDR3 DNA reads TGTGCCAGCTCACCAACCTATGAGCAGTTCTTC. Protein product: CASSPTYEQFF.

The rearrangement joins TRBV4-1 to TRBJ1-3, with a possible D match to TRBD1 (5 bases). This CDR3 comprises 13 residues. The V end was cut by 0 bases, the J end by 9 bases, with 9 bases between. The V gene's germline CDR1 is MGHRA and CDR2 YSYEKL. The CDR3 DNA reads as TGCGCCAGCAGCCAAGATCCGGGACCCACCATATATTTT. The encoded protein is CASSQDPGPTIYF.

This rearrangement joins TRBV5-1 to TRBJ2-5, with 7 bases aligning to TRBD2. Looked up from germline, CDR1 is SGHRS and CDR2 is YFSETQ. V was clipped by 0 bases and J by 5 bases; unmatched bases: 4. CDR3 size: 14 residues. CDR3 amino acids: CASSLELARETQYF. CDR3 coding DNA: TGCGCCAGCAGCTTGGAACTAGCGAGGGAGACCCAGTACTTC. The full variable domain, completed using reference TRBV5-1 and TRBJ2-5, is KAGVTQTPRYLIKTRGQQVTLSCSPISGHRSVSWYQQTPGQGLQFLFEYFSETQRNKGNFPGRFSGRQFSNSRSEMNVSTLELGDSALYLCASSLELARETQYFGPGTRLLVL.

The V call is TRBV7-9, the J call TRBJ2-1, with 7 bases that match TRBD2. CDR3 length: 16 amino acids. Germline assignment: CDR1 SEHNR and CDR2 FQNEAQ (reference sequence). V trimming: 4 bases; J trimming: 5 bases; junction bases outside the gene matches: 11. The CDR3 sequence is CASSSTAGMGHNEQFF. The CDR3 DNA reads as TGTGCCAGCAGCTCTACAGCGGGAATGGGGCACAATGAGCAGTTCTTC.

The chain couples TRBV5-1 to TRBJ2-5; 12 bases line up with TRBD2. The V gene's germline CDR1 is SGHRS and CDR2 YFSETQ. The V gene end was trimmed by 5 bases and the J gene end by 5 bases; junction bases not matched to a gene: 7. This CDR3 comprises 15 residues. Here the CDR3 DNA reads TGCGCCAGCAGTCAAGGACTAGCGGGACTGGAGACCCAGTACTTC. It encodes CASSQGLAGLETQYF.

The chain is built from TRBV19 and TRBJ2-2, with 7 bases aligning to TRBD1. Germline CDR1 and CDR2: LNHDA and SQIVND (reference sequence). This CDR3 is 16 amino acids long. J was trimmed by 1 base and V by 5 bases; bases with no gene match: 7. The CDR3 DNA sequence: TGTGCCAGTAGTTACTCCGGGACAGTGAACACCGGGGAGCTGTTTTTT. Translated, it gives CASSYSGTVNTGELFF.

The chain has TRBV28 and TRBJ1-1; D unclear. The CDR3 is 13 amino acids. Deletions cut 3 bases from V and 7 bases from J, with 12 bases between. CDR1 is MDHEN, CDR2 SYDVKM, per germline. CDR3 nucleotide sequence: TGTGCCAGCAGTTTGATAGGGCGCGGTGAAGCTTTCTTT. Translation: CASSLIGRGEAFF.

This chain uses TRBV29-1 with TRBJ2-3, with D maybe TRBD1 (5 bases). The CDR3 totals 14 residues. V shed 6 bases and J shed 3 bases, with 16 bases lying between them. From germline, CDR1 is SQVTM and CDR2 ANQGSEA. DNA for the CDR3: TGCAGCGTCCGCCCAGGGATACAGACAGATACGCAGTATTTT. As protein: CSVRPGIQTDTQYF.

This chain links TRBV6-5 with TRBJ1-3; unclear D gene. Germline loops: CDR1 MNHEY, CDR2 SVGAGI. Trimming cost V 7 bases and J 4 bases, with 14 bases left between them. The CDR3 contains 14 residues. The CDR3, as DNA: TGTGCCAGCACCAAGACGGGAACAGGAAACACCATATATTTT. Encoded protein: CASTKTGTGNTIYF.

V is TRBV28 and J is TRBJ2-2, with D possibly being TRBD1 (6 bases). This CDR3 is 16 amino acids long. Trimming removed 2 bases from V and 5 bases from J, with 15 bases in between. Germline CDR1 MDHEN, CDR2 SYDVKM. The DNA for the CDR3 is TGTGCCAGCAGTTTACGGACAGAACTGGGTACCGGGGAGCTGTTTTTT. Translated, it gives CASSLRTELGTGELFF.